These T cell receptor beta chains were read from a single sample in a study of blood T cell repertoires in COVID-19. Sequenced by immunoSEQ multiplex PCR; TCRdb stores in-frame clones only, minus some. The sample contains around 260,000 clones, just over 90% of which appear only once. The sequenced material came from peripheral blood. The receptor source for this set is a woman in her twenties or thirties with COVID-19, enrolled during active disease. Both conserved end residues are part of each CDR3. A D gene is named only where the DNA matches it firmly. Some rows have no size entry. The others give once, few or many, or a class for an expanded clone.

j_call clone_size v_call d_call cdr3_nt cdr3_aa
TRBJ1-6 NA TRBV30 TRBD1 TGTGCCTGGATTACAGGGGGACTCACATCACCCCTCCACTTT CAWITGGLTSPLHF
TRBJ1-1 NA TRBV5-1 NA TGCGCCAGCAGCCCGGAGGCGGGGGTGGGCACTGAAGCTTTCTTT CASSPEAGVGTEAFF
TRBJ1-1 NA TRBV2 TRBD1 TGTGCCAGCAAGTGGGAACAGGGGGCGAGCACTGAAGCTTTCTTT CASKWEQGASTEAFF
TRBJ1-2 NA TRBV24-1 TRBD1 TGTGCCACCAGCGACCAGGGACAGGGGGATGGCTACACCTTC CATSDQGQGDGYTF
TRBJ1-5 NA TRBV20-1 TRBD1 TGCAGTGCTAGTCTGGGACAGGGGGCTATGGGCAATCAGCCCCAGCATTTT CSASLGQGAMGNQPQHF
TRBJ1-3 NA TRBV5-1 TRBD1 TGCGCCAGCAGCTGGACAGGGATCTCTGGAAACACCATATATTTT CASSWTGISGNTIYF
TRBJ1-5 NA TRBV19 TRBD1 TGTGCCAGTAGTACCCGGACAGGAGGTCAGCCCCAGCATTTT CASSTRTGGQPQHF
TRBJ2-6 NA TRBV5-4 NA TGTGCCAGCAGAAGTTACAGCTCTGGGGCCAACGTCCTGACTTTC CASRSYSSGANVLTF
TRBJ2-1 NA TRBV5-1 NA TGCGCCAGCAGCTTGGTCCCAGGGTCCAATGAGCAGTTCTTC CASSLVPGSNEQFF
TRBJ1-1 NA TRBV13 TRBD1 TGTGCCAGCAGAGCAGGGGGCGACATCACTGAAGCTTTCTTT CASRAGGDITEAFF
TRBJ2-5 NA TRBV6-5 NA TGTGCCACCCTGACAGAAGAGACCCAGTACTTC CATLTEETQYF
TRBJ2-3 NA TRBV27 NA TGTGCCAGCAGTTTAACTGGCACAGATACGCAGTATTTT CASSLTGTDTQYF
TRBJ1-4 NA TRBV30 NA TGTGCCTGGGCGGGAAGAAAACTGTTTTTT CAWAGRKLFF
TRBJ2-7 NA TRBV30 TRBD1 TGTGCCTGGAGTAGGACAGGGTTCAACGAGCAGTACTTC CAWSRTGFNEQYF
TRBJ1-5 once TRBV18 NA TGTGCCAGCTCGCCCGGTAATCAGCCCCAGCATTTT CASSPGNQPQHF
TRBJ2-7 NA TRBV27 TRBD1 TGTGCCAGCAGTGCCAGGACAGGGGATTACCACGAGCAGTACTTC CASSARTGDYHEQYF
TRBJ2-3 NA TRBV9 TRBD2 TGTGCCAGCAGCGTAGGAGCGGGGACCACAGATACGCAGTATTTT CASSVGAGTTDTQYF
TRBJ2-2 NA TRBV30 NA TGTGCCTGGAGTACCGGGGGGAACACCGGGGAGCTGTTTTTT CAWSTGGNTGELFF
TRBJ1-6 NA TRBV5-6 TRBD1 TGTGCCAGCAACTTAGGAGGGGGCGCGAGAAATTCACCCCTCCACTTT CASNLGGGARNSPLHF
TRBJ2-7 NA TRBV30 TRBD1 TGTGCCTGGAGTCCGGGACAGAGTACCTACGAGCAGTACTTC CAWSPGQSTYEQYF
TRBJ2-1 once TRBV19 TRBD2 TGTGCCAGTAGCTCGACTAGCCCCAGATTGAATGAGCAGTTCTTC CASSSTSPRLNEQFF
TRBJ2-2 NA TRBV27 NA TGTGCCAGGGGAGGCAGAGATTCGAACACCGGGGAGCTGTTTTTT CARGGRDSNTGELFF
TRBJ2-5 NA TRBV19 NA TGTGCCAGTAGTAATCTAGCCGGAGAGACCCAGTACTTC CASSNLAGETQYF
TRBJ2-2 NA TRBV2 NA TGTGCCAGCAGTGACAGGGGCACCGGGGAGCTGTTTTTT CASSDRGTGELFF
TRBJ1-5 NA TRBV7-8 NA TGTGCCAGCAGCTTAGCGGGGGGGAGCAATCAGCCCCAGCATTTT CASSLAGGSNQPQHF
TRBJ1-1 NA TRBV2 TRBD1 TGTGCCAGCAGCGCCCGGGACAGGGAAGCTTTCTTT CASSARDREAFF
TRBJ1-2 NA TRBV30 TRBD1 TGTGCCTGGAGTGTGTCTAAAGGACAGGGGGTTCGCGGCTACACCTTC CAWSVSKGQGVRGYTF
TRBJ2-3 NA TRBV28 TRBD2 TGTGCCAGCAGTCTCTCGTTACTAGCGGGCACAGATACGCAGTATTTT CASSLSLLAGTDTQYF
TRBJ2-7 NA TRBV2 TRBD2 TGTGCCAGCAGTGACAGCGGGAGGGCCTACGAGCAGTACTTC CASSDSGRAYEQYF
TRBJ1-1 NA TRBV7-2 TRBD1 TGTGCCAGCAGCTTAGCGCTGACAGGGCAATTTGCTTTCTTT CASSLALTGQFAFF
TRBJ2-5 NA TRBV2 TRBD1 TGTGCCAGCAGTGAAGCGCACGGGACAGGGACCCAGTACTTC CASSEAHGTGTQYF
TRBJ1-1 NA TRBV7-9 TRBD1 TGTGCCAGCAGCTCGGGACAGCCGAACACTGAAGCTTTCTTT CASSSGQPNTEAFF
TRBJ1-6 NA TRBV5-4 NA TGTGCCAGCAGTCTAGGACGGCCTGGGAGCTCACCCCTCCACTTT CASSLGRPGSSPLHF
TRBJ1-3 NA TRBV28 NA TGTGCCAGCAGTCCCCCTTTGCAGATTGGAAACACCATATATTTT CASSPPLQIGNTIYF
TRBJ1-1 once TRBV18 NA TGTGCCAGCTCACCAAGGTCAGGGGACACTGAAGCTTTCTTT CASSPRSGDTEAFF
TRBJ2-2 NA TRBV13 NA TGTGCCAGCAGCTTAGAACAGTCAGGAGGGGAGCTGTTTTTT CASSLEQSGGELFF
TRBJ1-4 NA TRBV30 NA TGTGCCTGGAGTGTAGGGGTGGGGAGGAGTAATGAAAAACTGTTTTTT CAWSVGVGRSNEKLFF